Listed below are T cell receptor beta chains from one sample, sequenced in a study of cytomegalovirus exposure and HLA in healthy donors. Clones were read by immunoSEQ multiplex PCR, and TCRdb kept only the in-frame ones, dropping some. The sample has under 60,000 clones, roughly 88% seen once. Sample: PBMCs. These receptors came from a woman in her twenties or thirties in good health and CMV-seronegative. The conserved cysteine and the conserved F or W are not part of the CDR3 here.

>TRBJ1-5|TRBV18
ASSRGRGQGNQPQH
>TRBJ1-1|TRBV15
ATSRAQGEAF
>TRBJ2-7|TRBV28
ASSIGGTQGRHYEQY
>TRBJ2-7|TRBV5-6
ASSFLSSYEQY
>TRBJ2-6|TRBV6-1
ASSAPGTGGHSGANVLT
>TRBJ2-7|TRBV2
ASSEGRGTHSEQY
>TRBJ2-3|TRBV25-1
ATGGFADTQY
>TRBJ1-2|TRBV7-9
ASSLGGAGNYGYT
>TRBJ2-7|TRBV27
ASSTTSGAYEQY
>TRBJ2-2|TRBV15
ATSRERGTGNTGELF
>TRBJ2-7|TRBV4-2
ASSQGGGQSSYEQY
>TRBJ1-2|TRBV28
ASSRQGVRGYT
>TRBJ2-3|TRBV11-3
ASSLGGRGGSSTDTQY
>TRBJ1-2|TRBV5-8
ASGGYGYT
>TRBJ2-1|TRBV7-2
ASSWGLADYNEQF
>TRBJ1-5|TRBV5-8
ASSLRGQGAFSNQPQH
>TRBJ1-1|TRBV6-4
ASREGAEAF
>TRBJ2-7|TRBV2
ASSVSGTPYEQY
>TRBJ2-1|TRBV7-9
ASSFDYHEQF
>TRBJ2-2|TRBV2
ASSGRERGELF
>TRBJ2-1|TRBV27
ASSPKDRGLNEQF
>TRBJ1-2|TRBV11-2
ASSQTGGKNYGYT
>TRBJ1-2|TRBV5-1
ASSPRRGAGGYT
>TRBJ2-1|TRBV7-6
ASSGGLEPYNEQF
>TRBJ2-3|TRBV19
ASSITGGAITDTQY
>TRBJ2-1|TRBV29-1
SASKTDYNEQF
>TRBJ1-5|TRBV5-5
ASSFSYSNQPQH
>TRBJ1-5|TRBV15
ATSSLGRGNQPQH
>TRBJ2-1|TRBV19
ASSRAGYNEQF
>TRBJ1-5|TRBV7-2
ASSLVSGTGNQPQH
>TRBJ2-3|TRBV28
ASTPPLSTDTQY
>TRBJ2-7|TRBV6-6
ATGTSGKSSYEQY
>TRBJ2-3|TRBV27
ASIDLGGSTDTQY
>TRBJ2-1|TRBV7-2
ASSFPQGNSYNEQF
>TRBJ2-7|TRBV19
ASSAQGGEQY
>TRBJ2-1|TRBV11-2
ASSFAPRQGWSYNEQF
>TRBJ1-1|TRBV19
ASSNGQGRTEAF
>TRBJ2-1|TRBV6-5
ASTAGPLDNNEQF
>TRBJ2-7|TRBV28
ASSLEGVAYEQY
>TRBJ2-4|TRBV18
ASSFLEAAKNIQY
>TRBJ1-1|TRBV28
ASRLNSPRMNTEAF
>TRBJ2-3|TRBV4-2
ASSQRTGTDTQY
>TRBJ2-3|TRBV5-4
ASSLVGTGSTDTQY
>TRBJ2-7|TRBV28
ASSFSASGRQY
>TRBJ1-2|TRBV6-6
ASRSGGAGGGYT
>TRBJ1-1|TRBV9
ASSVGQSNTEAF
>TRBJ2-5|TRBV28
ASSGGLAGSWTQY
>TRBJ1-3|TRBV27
ASSSLNRGGSGNTIY
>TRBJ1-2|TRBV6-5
ASSSGGTMGYT
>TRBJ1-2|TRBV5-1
ASSSTGSYGYT
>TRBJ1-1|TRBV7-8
ASSLAPGLFTEAF
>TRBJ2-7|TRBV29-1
SVVGEGEQY
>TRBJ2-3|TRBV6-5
ASRGLARNTQY